This TCR beta chain was captured in a study of blood T cells in healthy people across ages (dated by TCRdb to about 2015). With respect to the entire study: Template switching captured roughly one uniquely barcoded TCR beta cDNA molecule per two T cells in model experiments. Four age groups were formed from the donors: young (average roughly 15 years), middle-aged (approximately 42), aged (roughly 58) and long-lived (about 80). Donors of different ages were randomly distributed across sequencing lanes to avoid experimental bias. To track age-related changes in TCR beta repertoire diversity, the study relied on deep sequencing normalized with unique cDNA molecular identifiers. Using the same blood draw, the study looked at two additional independent replicas of 1 million unique cDNA reads for two donors, one aged 18 to 30 and the other aged 80 or older. Results the study describes overall, beyond this receptor: Observed TCR beta diversity per million T cells fell roughly linearly with age, and a significant reduction was already apparent by age around 40. Estimates of total diversity based on one million sequenced T cells were regarded as lower bounds and as underestimates. The CMV infection status of donors was not known, potentially confounding age-related changes in expanded clonotypes. Bulk unsorted PBMC profiling prevented conclusive comparison of naive and antigen-experienced compartments. There was a strong correlation between observed TCR beta diversity and the percentage of naive T cells measured by flow cytometry. Compared with the aged group, more naive CD4+ T cells, fewer expanded clones and increased TCR diversity were shown by the long-lived group, suggesting age selection.

Concerning this clonotype: There is no known antigen for this receptor. No per-base quality is available; no much larger clone lies one base away.

The library was made by 5' RACE. Sequencing instrument: Illumina HiSeq 2500. A second 7 to 11 cycle PCR used a sample-barcoded 5' primer and a J-beta primer mix. A template-switch 5' adaptor carrying 12 random nucleotides introduced a unique molecular identifier onto each TCR beta cDNA molecule. At least 2.5 million CDR3-containing paired-end reads were obtained from each sample. First-strand cDNA synthesis was performed from all RNA using the Mint cDNA synthesis kit, with priming by a TRBC-specific oligonucleotide. After uracil-DNA glycosylase treatment, a first 18-cycle PCR used universal primers M1SS and BC2_uni_R on all cDNA. The authors' pipeline ran thus. Each sample was normalized by randomly selecting 1 million high-quality reads, each carrying a distinct molecular identifier. Instead of being binned into consensus sequences, reads that shared molecular identifiers were thrown out. MiTCR, set to a Q25 quality threshold and the strictest error-elimination algorithm, was used for CDR3 identification, clonotype clustering and error correction. A nonparametric unseen species model with Euler transformation was used to estimate lower-bound total TCR beta diversity. The public reads were run again by TCRdb, first through fastp at Q25 and then through MiXCR, and only productive beta chains were kept. Entries are consolidated by CDR3 protein sequence, retaining the most common genes and DNA. These V and J calls are TCRdb output, not the study's own analysis. A total of about 640,000 distinct CDR3 sequences appear in this sample, approximately 59% of them only once. The ten largest account for 35% to 40% of the sample.

CDR1 is given as MGHDK and CDR2 as SYGVNS, both from the germline V gene. The CDR3 runs 15 amino acids, cysteine and phenylalanine included. Just the 45-base CDR3 DNA is kept, in frame starting at base 1. The donors were some 39 Caucasian individuals from Russia, aged about 6 to 95 years, who were systemically healthy. Each donor gave around 9.8 milliliters of peripheral blood, collected into EDTA-treated Vacutainer tubes. Ficoll-Paque density-gradient centrifugation was used to isolate PBMCs, with at least 7 million obtained per sample. Total RNA, at least 6 micrograms per sample, was extracted from PBMCs with Trizol reagent. The percentages of naive CD45RAhigh/CD27high T cells were determined by flow cytometry on a PBMC aliquot from every donor.

The origin of this receptor is a man in his fifties or sixties in good health. Sequenced input: blood. Recombination linked TRBV25-1 to TRBJ2-4, and 7 junction bases match TRBD1. The J call may be mistaken, given a closer DNA end match to TRBJ2-7. The bases read TGTGCCAGCAGTGACCCACAGGGGTCCGCCTACGAGCAGTACTTC. This encodes CASSDPQGSAYEQYF.